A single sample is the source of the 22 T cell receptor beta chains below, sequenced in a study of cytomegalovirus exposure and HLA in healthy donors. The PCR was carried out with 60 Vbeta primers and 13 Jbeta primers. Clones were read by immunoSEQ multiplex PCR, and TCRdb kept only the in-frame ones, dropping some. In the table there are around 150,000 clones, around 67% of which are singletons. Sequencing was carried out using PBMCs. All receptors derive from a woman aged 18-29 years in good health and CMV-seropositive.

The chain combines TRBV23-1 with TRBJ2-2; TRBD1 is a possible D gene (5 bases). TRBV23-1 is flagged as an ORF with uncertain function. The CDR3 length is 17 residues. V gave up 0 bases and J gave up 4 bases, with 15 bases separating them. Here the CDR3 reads CASSQSNRLLITGELFF. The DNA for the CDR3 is TGCGCCAGCAGTCAATCGAACAGGTTATTGATCACCGGGGAGCTGTTTTTT.

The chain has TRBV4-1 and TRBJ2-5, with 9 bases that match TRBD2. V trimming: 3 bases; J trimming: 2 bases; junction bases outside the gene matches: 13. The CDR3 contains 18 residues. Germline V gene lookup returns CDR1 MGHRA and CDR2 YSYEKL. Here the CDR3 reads CASSQGGGAILLQETQYF. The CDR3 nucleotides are TGCGCCAGCAGCCAGGGCGGGGGGGCGATACTCTTGCAAGAGACCCAGTACTTC.

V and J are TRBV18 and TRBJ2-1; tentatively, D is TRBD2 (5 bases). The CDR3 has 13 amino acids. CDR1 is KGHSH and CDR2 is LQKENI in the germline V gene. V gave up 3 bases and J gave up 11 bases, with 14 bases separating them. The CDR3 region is CASSPGTSIKQFF. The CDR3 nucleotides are TGTGCCAGCTCACCGGGTACTAGTATCAAGCAGTTCTTC. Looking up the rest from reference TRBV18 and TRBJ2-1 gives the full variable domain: NAGVMQNPRHLVRRRGQEARLRCSPMKGHSHVYWYRQLPEEGLKFMVYLQKENIIDESGMPKERFSAEFPKEGPSILRIQQVVRGDSAAYFCASSPGTSIKQFFGPGTRLTVL.

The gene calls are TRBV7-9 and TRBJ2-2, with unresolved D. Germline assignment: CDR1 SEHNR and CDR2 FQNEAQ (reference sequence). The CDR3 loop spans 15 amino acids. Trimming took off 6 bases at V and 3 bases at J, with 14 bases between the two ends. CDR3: CASRSTSFHTGELFF. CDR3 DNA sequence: TGTGCCAGCAGATCTACCTCCTTTCACACCGGGGAGCTGTTTTTT.

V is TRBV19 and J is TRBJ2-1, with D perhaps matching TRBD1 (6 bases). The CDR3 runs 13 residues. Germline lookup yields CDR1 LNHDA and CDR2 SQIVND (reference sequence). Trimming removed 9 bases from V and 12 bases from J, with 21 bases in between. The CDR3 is CARNRAGSIVQFF. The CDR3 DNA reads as TGTGCCAGAAACAGGGCTGGAAGTATTGTGCAGTTCTTC. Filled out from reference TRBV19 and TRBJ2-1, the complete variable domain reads DGGITQSPKYLFRKEGQNVTLSCEQNLNHDAMYWYRQDPGQGLRLIYYSQIVNDFQKGDIAEGYSVSREKKESFPLTVTSAQKNPTAFYLCARNRAGSIVQFFGPGTRLTVL.

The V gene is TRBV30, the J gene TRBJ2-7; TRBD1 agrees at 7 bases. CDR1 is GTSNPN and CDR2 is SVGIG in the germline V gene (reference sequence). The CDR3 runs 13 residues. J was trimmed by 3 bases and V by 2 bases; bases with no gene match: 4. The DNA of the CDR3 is TGTGCCTGGAGTCGACAGGGCCTCTACGAGCAGTACTTC. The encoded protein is CAWSRQGLYEQYF.

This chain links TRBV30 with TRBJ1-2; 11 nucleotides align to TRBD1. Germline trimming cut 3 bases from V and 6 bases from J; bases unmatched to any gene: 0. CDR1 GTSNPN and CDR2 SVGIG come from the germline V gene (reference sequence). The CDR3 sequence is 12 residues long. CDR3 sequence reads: CAWRDRGHGYTF. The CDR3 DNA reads TGTGCCTGGAGGGACAGGGGGCATGGCTACACCTTC.

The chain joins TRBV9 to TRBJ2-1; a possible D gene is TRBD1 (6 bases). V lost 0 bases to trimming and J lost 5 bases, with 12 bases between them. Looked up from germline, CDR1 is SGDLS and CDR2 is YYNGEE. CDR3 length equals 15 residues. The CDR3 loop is CASSVVTGLNNEQFF. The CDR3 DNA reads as TGTGCCAGCAGCGTAGTGACAGGATTAAACAATGAGCAGTTCTTC.

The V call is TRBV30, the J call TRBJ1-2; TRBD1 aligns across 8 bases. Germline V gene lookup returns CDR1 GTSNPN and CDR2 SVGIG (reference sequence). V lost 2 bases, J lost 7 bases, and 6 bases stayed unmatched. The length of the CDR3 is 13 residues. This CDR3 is CAWSPGQGGGYTF. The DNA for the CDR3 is TGTGCCTGGAGTCCCGGACAGGGAGGTGGCTACACCTTC.

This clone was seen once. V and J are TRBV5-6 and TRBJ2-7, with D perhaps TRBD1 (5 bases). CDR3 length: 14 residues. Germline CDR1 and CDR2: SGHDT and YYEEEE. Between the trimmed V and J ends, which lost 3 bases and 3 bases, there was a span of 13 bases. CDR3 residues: CASSYTDRIYEQYF. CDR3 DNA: TGTGCCAGCAGCTACACCGACAGAATCTACGAGCAGTACTTC.

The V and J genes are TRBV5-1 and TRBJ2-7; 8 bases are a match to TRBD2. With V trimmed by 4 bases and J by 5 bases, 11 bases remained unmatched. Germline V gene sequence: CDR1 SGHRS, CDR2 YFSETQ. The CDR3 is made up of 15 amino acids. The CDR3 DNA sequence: TGCGCCAGCAGCCTAGGGGGACTAGGGTTAAACGAGCAGTACTTC. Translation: CASSLGGLGLNEQYF.

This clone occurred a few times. The CDR3, as DNA: TGTGCCAGCTCGCAAAATGACAGCCCTTATGGCTACACCTTC. Encoded protein: CASSQNDSPYGYTF. The J gene is TRBJ1-2, the V gene TRBV18; a weak D match, TRBD1 (5 bases). Germline loops: CDR1 KGHSH, CDR2 LQKENI. The CDR3 contains 14 residues. V lost 6 bases and J lost 5, with 16 bases in between.

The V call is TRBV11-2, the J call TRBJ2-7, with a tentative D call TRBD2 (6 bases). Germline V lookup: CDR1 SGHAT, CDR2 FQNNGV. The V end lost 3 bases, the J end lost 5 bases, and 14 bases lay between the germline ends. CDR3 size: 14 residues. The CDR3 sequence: CASSLAGNRNEQYF. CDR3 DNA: TGTGCCAGCAGCTTGGCGGGAAACCGAAACGAGCAGTACTTC.

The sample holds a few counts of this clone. The CDR3 bases are TGTGCCAGCAGCCTCGGGACAGGGGCGGCCCTGGAGTACTTC. Translating it yields CASSLGTGAALEYF. This rearrangement joins TRBV5-5 to TRBJ2-7; 10 bases map to TRBD1. The trim removed 4 bases at V and 11 bases at J, leaving 12 bases unmatched. Germline V lookup: CDR1 SGHKS, CDR2 YYEKEE (reference sequence). The CDR3 has 14 residues. Full variable domain (outside the CDR3, taken from reference TRBV5-5 and TRBJ2-7): DAGVTQSPTHLIKTRGQQVTLRCSPISGHKSVSWYQQVLGQGPQFIFQYYEKEERGRGNFPDRFSARQFPNYSSELNVNALLLGDSALYLCASSLGTGAALEYFGPGTRLTVT.

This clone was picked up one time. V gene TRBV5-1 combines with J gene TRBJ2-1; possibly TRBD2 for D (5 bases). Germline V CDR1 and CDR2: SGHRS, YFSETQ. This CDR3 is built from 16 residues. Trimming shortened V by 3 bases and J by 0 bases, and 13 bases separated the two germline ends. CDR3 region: CASSSGDTSSYNEQFF. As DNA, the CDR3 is TGCGCCAGCAGCTCGGGCGATACTAGCTCCTACAATGAGCAGTTCTTC.

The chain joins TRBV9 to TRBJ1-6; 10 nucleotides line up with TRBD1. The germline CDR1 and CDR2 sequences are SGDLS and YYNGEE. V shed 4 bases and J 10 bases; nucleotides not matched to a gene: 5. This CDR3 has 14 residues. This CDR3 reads CASSRQGAGSPLHF. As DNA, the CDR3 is TGTGCCAGCAGCAGACAGGGGGCAGGGTCACCCCTCCACTTT.

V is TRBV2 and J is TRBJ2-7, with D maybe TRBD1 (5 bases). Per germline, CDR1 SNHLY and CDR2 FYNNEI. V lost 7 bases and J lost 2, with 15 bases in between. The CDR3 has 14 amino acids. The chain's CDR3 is CASKGNRDAYEQYF. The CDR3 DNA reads TGTGCCAGCAAGGGGAACAGAGATGCCTACGAGCAGTACTTC.

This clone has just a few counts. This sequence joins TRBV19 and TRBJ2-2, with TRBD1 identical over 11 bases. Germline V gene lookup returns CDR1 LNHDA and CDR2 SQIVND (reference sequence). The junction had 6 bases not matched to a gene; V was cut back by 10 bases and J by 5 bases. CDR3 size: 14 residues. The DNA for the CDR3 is TGTGCCACGGACAGGGGGCGGATTACCGGGGAGCTGTTTTTT. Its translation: CATDRGRITGELFF.

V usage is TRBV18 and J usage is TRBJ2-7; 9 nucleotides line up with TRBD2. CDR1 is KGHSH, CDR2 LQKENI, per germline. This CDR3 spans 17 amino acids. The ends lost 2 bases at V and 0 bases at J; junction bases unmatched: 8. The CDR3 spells CASSPSLASGNSYEQYF. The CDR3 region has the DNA TGTGCCAGCTCACCAAGTCTGGCTAGCGGGAACTCCTACGAGCAGTACTTC.

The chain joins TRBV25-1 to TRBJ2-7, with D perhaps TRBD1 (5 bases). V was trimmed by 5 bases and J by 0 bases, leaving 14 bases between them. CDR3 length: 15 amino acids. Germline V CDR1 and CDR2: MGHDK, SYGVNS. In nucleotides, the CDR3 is TGTGCCAGCAGTCCACCCAGGGCTTACTCCTACGAGCAGTACTTC. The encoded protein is CASSPPRAYSYEQYF.

CDR3 sequence (DNA): TGTGCCAGTAACACGCACGAAACAGTTCATGGCTACACCTTC. It yields the protein CASNTHETVHGYTF. The chain recombines TRBV19 with TRBJ1-2; no clear D. The CDR3 totals 14 residues. CDR1 and CDR2 from the germline V gene are LNHDA and SQIVND (reference sequence). Trimming took off 7 bases at V and 6 bases at J, with 18 bases between the two ends.

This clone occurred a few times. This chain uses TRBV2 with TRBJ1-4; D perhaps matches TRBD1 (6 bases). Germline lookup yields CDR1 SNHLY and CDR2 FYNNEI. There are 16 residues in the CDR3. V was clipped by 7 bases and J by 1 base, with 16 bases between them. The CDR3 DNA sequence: TGTGCCAGCAACCAACAGGGAGGGGAAACTAATGAAAAACTGTTTTTT. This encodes CASNQQGGETNEKLFF.